The 13 T cell receptor beta chains below all came from one sample that was sequenced in a study of naive and memory T cell subsets. An equimolar mix of two oligonucleotides served as the beta constant-region primer for TRBC1 and TRBC2. Nested alpha and beta constant-region primers with the SP2 primer drove four PCR rounds on ligated cDNA. TCRdb called the UMI-ligation and nested PCR reads again in MiXCR, with one record for every CDR3 protein. Among just over 80,000 distinct CDR3 sequences listed, over 8.5% were seen once. The material sequenced was naive CD8+ T cells from blood. These receptors were obtained from a human donor in good health.

The rearrangement uses TRBV19 and TRBJ2-7; D unclear. CDR3 size: 14 residues. Per the germline V gene, CDR1 is LNHDA and CDR2 is SQIVND (reference sequence). V was cut by 5 bases and J by 0 bases, with 11 bases left in between. For the CDR3, the DNA is TGTGCCAGTAGTCCCCGGGCCGGCTCCTACGAGCAGTACTTC. It codes for CASSPRAGSYEQYF.

This clonotype was counted many times. V gene TRBV20-1 combines with J gene TRBJ1-2; tentatively, D is TRBD1 (6 bases). CDR3 length: 15 residues. V lost 6 bases to trimming and J lost 3 bases, with 20 bases between them. Germline lookup yields CDR1 DFQATT and CDR2 SNEGSKA (reference sequence). The CDR3 region is CSAQMDSNEDYGYTF. CDR3 bases: TGCAGTGCCCAAATGGACAGCAACGAGGACTATGGCTACACCTTC.

In this sample, this clonotype turned up a few times. The chain joins TRBV28 to TRBJ1-2; D unresolved. Germline V gives CDR1 MDHEN, CDR2 SYDVKM. CDR3 size: 13 residues. V was pared by 9 bases and J by 3 bases, with 14 bases between. The CDR3 region has the DNA TGTGCCAGTGGTACCGGCCCCTACTATGGCTACACCTTC. Translated, it gives CASGTGPYYGYTF.

This clonotype has more than one count but fewer than ten. The gene calls are TRBV12-5 and TRBJ1-5; no reliable D call. This CDR3 is built from 11 residues. In germline, CDR1 is LGHNT, CDR2 FRNRAP. The ends were cut back, 5 bases at V and 3 bases at J, with 2 bases in the middle. This CDR3 reads CASGNNQPQHF. The CDR3 DNA reads as TGTGCTAGTGGTAACAATCAGCCCCAGCATTTT. Filled out from reference TRBV12-5 and TRBJ1-5, the complete variable domain reads DARVTQTPRHKVTEMGQEVTMRCQPILGHNTVFWYRQTMMQGLELLAYFRNRAPLDDSGMPKDRFSAEMPDATLATLKIQPSEPRDSAVYFCASGNNQPQHFGDGTRLSIL.

This clonotype was seen at least ten times. The chain couples TRBV20-1 to TRBJ2-1; D call uncertain. Trimming cost V 1 base and J 3 bases, with 13 bases left between them. Per the germline V gene, CDR1 is DFQATT and CDR2 is SNEGSKA (reference sequence). The CDR3 covers 15 residues. The CDR3 nucleotides are TGCAGTGCTAGAGCCCCCTCCGCGCTCTACAATGAGCAGTTCTTC. Translated, it gives CSARAPSALYNEQFF.

This clonotype was seen a few times. The chain carries TRBV7-9 and TRBJ2-1; 7 bases align to TRBD1. The length of the CDR3 is 12 residues. Germline V gene data show CDR1 as SEHNR and CDR2 as FQNEAQ (reference sequence). V dropped 3 bases and J dropped 10; count of bases not matched to a gene: 3. The CDR3 region is CASSLTDREQFF. The CDR3, as DNA: TGTGCCAGCAGCTTGACGGACAGGGAGCAGTTCTTC.

This clonotype was recorded at least ten times. V and J are TRBV4-3 and TRBJ1-2; weak D call: TRBD1 (6 bases). CDR1 is LGHNA and CDR2 is YSLEER in the germline V gene. Trimming removed 2 bases from V and 5 bases from J, with 12 bases in between. The CDR3 runs 14 residues. CDR3 sequence reads: CASSQPGQIYGYTF. Written as DNA, the CDR3 is TGCGCCAGCAGCCAACCGGGACAAATTTATGGCTACACCTTC.

This clonotype was counted a few times. V is TRBV28 and J is TRBJ2-1; D is ambiguous. This CDR3 is 13 amino acids long. Germline CDR1 MDHEN, CDR2 SYDVKM. V dropped 3 bases and J dropped 7 bases, with 10 bases sitting between them. The DNA of the CDR3 is TGTGCCAGCAGTTTGGCGGCAGGAAATGAGCAGTTCTTC. Protein: CASSLAAGNEQFF.

V usage is TRBV24-1 and J usage is TRBJ2-1; a possible D gene is TRBD2 (6 bases). The CDR3 contains 15 residues. Germline CDR1 reads KGHDR; CDR2 reads SFDVKD. Deletions cut 1 base from V and 6 bases from J, with 12 bases between. The DNA of the CDR3 is TGTGCCACCAGTGATTTAGGCGGGGCCCCCAATGAGCAGTTCTTC. Amino acid sequence: CATSDLGGAPNEQFF.

The J gene is TRBJ2-3, the V gene TRBV7-9, with 9 bases identical to TRBD2. Trimming at V came to 6 bases and at J to 4 bases, leaving 17 bases not matched to a gene. The V gene's germline CDR1 is SEHNR and CDR2 FQNEAQ (reference sequence). This CDR3 has 18 residues. The CDR3 protein is CASSPIEGSGSGADTQYF. Here the CDR3 DNA reads TGTGCCAGCAGTCCCATCGAGGGTAGCGGGAGTGGGGCAGATACGCAGTATTTT.

The sample holds many counts of this clonotype. The CDR3 reads CAIMSLGEQFF. CDR3 sequence (DNA): TGTGCCATCATGAGCCTCGGTGAGCAGTTCTTC. The V and J genes are TRBV10-3 and TRBJ2-1; D is unclear. This CDR3 is built from 11 residues. V shed 7 bases and J shed 9 bases, with 10 bases lying between them. Germline CDR1 and CDR2: ENHRY and SYGVKD.

This clonotype occurred many times. CDR3 sequence reads: CASSDLGGVNTEAFF. Written as DNA, the CDR3 is TGTGCCAGCAGTGATTTGGGGGGAGTGAACACTGAAGCTTTCTTT. V and J are TRBV2 and TRBJ1-1, with a weak D call TRBD1 (5 bases). The CDR3 sequence is 15 residues long. Trimming shortened V by 3 bases and J by 0 bases, and 11 bases separated the two germline ends. Germline V CDR1 and CDR2: SNHLY, FYNNEI.

The rearrangement links TRBV27 to TRBJ2-7, with 9 positions matching TRBD1. CDR1 MNHEY and CDR2 SMNVEV come from the germline V gene (reference sequence). Trimming cost V 5 bases and J 2 bases; bases outside gene matches: 13. This CDR3 region has 17 residues. CDR3 coding DNA: TGTGCCAGCAGTACGCGGGACAGGGTAATCCAGCCCTACGAGCAGTACTTC. Its protein is CASSTRDRVIQPYEQYF.